These T cell receptor beta chains were read from a single sample in a study of shared clonotypes between healthy human individuals. TCRdb's table, derived via immunoSEQ multiplex PCR, lists solely in-frame clones and lacks some. Here the sample spans 850,000 to 1,200,000 clones, under 80% being singletons. The sample comprised memory CD4+ T cells sorted from blood. These receptors were collected from a man aged 18 to 29 in good health. CDR3s include the opening cysteine and the closing phenylalanine or tryptophan. D genes are given only for firm matches. Clone size, where shown, is once, few, many, or a class for clones that have expanded.

TRBJ2-2	TRBV6-1	few	TRBD2	TGTGCCAGCAGTGCCCTGGGACTACACAACACCGGGGAGCTGTTTTTT	CASSALGLHNTGELFF
TRBJ2-1	TRBV7-8	NA	NA	TGTGCCAGCAGCTTAGCGGCAGGGAAGAATGAGCAGTTCTTC	CASSLAAGKNEQFF
TRBJ2-5	TRBV7-8	NA	NA	TGTGCCAGCAGCGTGGGACTCCAAGAGACCCAGTACTTC	CASSVGLQETQYF
TRBJ2-5	TRBV5-4	NA	TRBD2	TGTGCCAGCAGCTTAGCGGGGGGCCGCCAGACCCAGTACTTC	CASSLAGGRQTQYF
TRBJ1-5	TRBV19	NA	NA	TGTGCCAGTAGTATTTTATCCACAGGGAAGAATCAGCCCCAGCATTTT	CASSILSTGKNQPQHF
TRBJ2-1	TRBV5-4	NA	NA	TGTGCCAGCAGCCAGTCTCCAGGGGTTGCCTACAATGAGCAGTTCTTC	CASSQSPGVAYNEQFF
TRBJ2-7	TRBV2	NA	NA	TGTGCCAGCAGTGAACGATCGTTAGTCTACGAGCAGTACTTC	CASSERSLVYEQYF
TRBJ2-1	TRBV19	NA	NA	TGTGCCAGTAGTACCACGGGTGGGTACAATGAGCAGTTCTTC	CASSTTGGYNEQFF
TRBJ1-2	TRBV7-9	once	NA	TGTGCCAGCAGCCTCCACCCCGTGGGGACGTTATATGGCTACACCTTC	CASSLHPVGTLYGYTF
TRBJ1-1	TRBV4-3	once	TRBD1	TGCGCCAGCAGCCGCGACAGGGGGCTATCGGACACTGAAGCTTTCTTT	CASSRDRGLSDTEAFF
TRBJ2-5	TRBV2	NA	TRBD2	TGTGCCAGCAGGACTAGCGGGATTGCGGGCGAGACCCAGTACTTC	CASRTSGIAGETQYF
TRBJ1-1	TRBV14	NA	NA	TGTGCCAGCAGCCAACAATCCCGGGGCAACGCGGAAGCTTTCTTT	CASSQQSRGNAEAFF
TRBJ2-2	TRBV5-1	NA	NA	TGCGCCAGCAGCTTGTCAGGGCCCGGGGAGCTGTTTTTT	CASSLSGPGELFF
TRBJ1-1	TRBV4-1	NA	NA	TGCGCCAGCAGCCAAGATCGAAGTGTTAGGACTGAAGCTTTCTTT	CASSQDRSVRTEAFF
TRBJ1-6	TRBV30	NA	TRBD1	TGTGCCCGCAAAACCGGGACAGGGAATTCACCCCTCCACTTT	CARKTGTGNSPLHF
TRBJ1-1	TRBV2	few	NA	TGTGCCAGCAGTGATCTGGGTCGTGAAGCTTTCTTT	CASSDLGREAFF
TRBJ1-2	TRBV30	few	NA	TGTGCCTGGAGCGAACTTAACTATGGCTACACCTTC	CAWSELNYGYTF
TRBJ2-7	TRBV11-1	NA	TRBD1	TGTGCCAGCAGCTTAGCCCCGACAGGGCGGGAGCAGTACTTC	CASSLAPTGREQYF